The 30 T cell receptor beta chains below were found in one sample sequenced in a study of Graves' ophthalmopathy and Graves' hyperthyroidism. TCR beta CDR3 amplification used RNA transcripts. Second-round multiplex PCR came after a first-round RT-PCR that employed HTBI primers. Using its own MiXCR run on the multiplex PCR reads, TCRdb lists one record per CDR3 protein. This table has under 250,000 distinct CDR3 sequences, 29% appearing once. The sample consisted of peripheral blood. The receptors here all came from a man aged 45-65 years with Graves' ophthalmopathy.

The chain employs TRBV28 and TRBJ2-7, with 11 bases matching TRBD2. Germline CDR1 is MDHEN and CDR2 is SYDVKM. V shed 2 bases and J 2 bases; nucleotides not matched to a gene: 8. The length of the CDR3 is 17 residues. CDR3: CASSLPGVSGGAYEQYF. CDR3 DNA sequence: TGTGCCAGCAGTTTACCAGGGGTTAGCGGGGGGGCCTACGAGCAGTACTTC.

V is TRBV28 and J is TRBJ2-7; D uncertain. Per germline, CDR1 MDHEN and CDR2 SYDVKM. CDR3 length: 12 amino acids. The germline V and J ends were trimmed by 3 bases and 4 bases, with 7 bases remaining between them. The CDR3 DNA is TGTGCCAGCAGTTTTGTCGGGTACGAGCAGTACTTC. Its protein product is CASSFVGYEQYF.

The table lists this clonotype with many counts. The rearrangement joins TRBV27 to TRBJ2-7; the D gene is possibly TRBD1 (7 bases). Germline assignment: CDR1 MNHEY and CDR2 SMNVEV (reference sequence). The CDR3 consists of 14 residues. Trimming left V 8 bases short and J 4 bases short, with 18 bases between. This CDR3 reads CASGETGRKYEQYF. CDR3 nucleotides: TGTGCCAGCGGTGAGACAGGGAGGAAGTACGAGCAGTACTTC.

At least ten counts were recorded for this clonotype. V usage is TRBV20-1 and J usage is TRBJ1-6; D gene ambiguous. Trimming shortened V by 3 bases and J by 8 bases, and 14 bases separated the two germline ends. The CDR3 is made up of 14 amino acids. CDR1 and CDR2 from the germline V gene are DFQATT and SNEGSKA (reference sequence). In nucleotides, the CDR3 is TGCAGTGCTAGCGACCGGACTAGTTATTCACCCCTCCACTTT. Protein sequence: CSASDRTSYSPLHF.

This clonotype was recorded many times. This chain links TRBV27 with TRBJ2-7; 8 positions match TRBD2. J was trimmed by 4 bases and V by 8 bases; bases with no gene match: 10. Germline assignment: CDR1 MNHEY and CDR2 SMNVEV (reference sequence). CDR3 length: 14 residues. CDR3 bases: TGTGCCAGCTCCCTGTCGGGACTAGATTACGAGCAGTACTTC. Amino acids: CASSLSGLDYEQYF.

This clonotype was seen ten or more times. CDR3 amino acids: CASSFPPLDYEQYF. DNA of the CDR3: TGTGCCAGCAGTTTTCCCCCCTTAGACTACGAGCAGTACTTC. This chain joins TRBV28 and TRBJ2-7; D remains unclear. Trimming shortened V by 3 bases and J by 3 bases, and 12 bases separated the two germline ends. Germline CDR1 MDHEN, CDR2 SYDVKM. The CDR3 totals 14 residues.

This clonotype was observed many times. DNA for the CDR3: TGTGCCAGCAGTTACTCCACCGGGACAGGGTACGAGCAGTACTTC. Amino acid sequence: CASSYSTGTGYEQYF. The genes are TRBV6-5 and TRBJ2-7, with TRBD1 identical over 9 bases. The CDR3 spans 15 residues. Trimming removed 0 bases from V and 4 bases from J; junction bases left unmatched: 4. Germline CDR1 MNHEY, CDR2 SVGAGI.

This clonotype has a count of ten or more. J is TRBJ1-5 and V is TRBV27, with TRBD1 as a possible D gene (5 bases). The CDR3 covers 14 residues. Per the germline V gene, CDR1 is MNHEY and CDR2 is SMNVEV (reference sequence). V shed 8 bases and J shed 2 bases, with 13 bases lying between them. The CDR3 DNA reads as TGTGCCAGCTCCCGAGCGGGGGGCAATCAGCCCCAGCATTTT. This codes for CASSRAGGNQPQHF.

The chain combines TRBV6-1 with TRBJ2-7; no reliable D call. From germline, CDR1 is MNHNS and CDR2 SASEGT. With 2 bases removed from V and 0 bases from J, the gap between germline ends came to 11 bases. This CDR3 region has 15 residues. The CDR3 loop reads CASSENPPPSYEQYF. The DNA for the CDR3 is TGTGCCAGCAGTGAAAACCCTCCCCCCTCCTACGAGCAGTACTTC.

This clonotype came up a few times. The chain recombines TRBV6-4 with TRBJ1-6, with D perhaps matching TRBD1 (6 bases). Germline lookup yields CDR1 MRHNA and CDR2 SNTAGT. Trimming stripped 5 bases from V and 8 bases from J, with 16 bases between. The CDR3 has 15 amino acids. The CDR3, as DNA: TGTGCCAGCAGTTACTTCAGGGGTGTAGATTCACCCCTCCACTTT. This gives the protein CASSYFRGVDSPLHF.

This clonotype was picked up many times. V and J are TRBV12-3 or TRBV12-4 and TRBJ2-6; D remains unclear. V was shortened by 5 bases and J by 0 bases, with 14 bases between the two germline ends. The CDR3 sequence is 17 residues long. The CDR3 DNA is TGTGCCAGCAGTACCGTCGACGGTAACTCTGGGGCCAACGTCCTGACTTTC. Its translation: CASSTVDGNSGANVLTF.

The rearrangement joins TRBV6-1 to TRBJ2-7, with TRBD1 identical over 12 bases. This CDR3 has 15 residues. Unmatched junction bases numbered 4, after V lost 3 bases and J lost 4 bases. CDR1 MNHNS and CDR2 SASEGT come from the germline V gene. The CDR3 loop reads CASSDVGQGAYEQYF. DNA of the CDR3: TGTGCCAGCAGTGACGTGGGACAGGGGGCATACGAGCAGTACTTC.

This clonotype was counted ten times or more. The rearrangement links TRBV20-1 to TRBJ1-1, with D uncertain. This CDR3 is built from 13 residues. CDR1 and CDR2 (germline): DFQATT, SNEGSKA (reference sequence). V dropped 1 base and J dropped 4 bases, with 10 bases sitting between them. CDR3 nucleotide sequence: TGCAGTGCTAGAGTTCGGTCAATCACTGAAGCTTTCTTT. Its translation: CSARVRSITEAFF.

This clonotype appeared many times. The CDR3, as DNA: TGCGCCAGCAGCCAACAAGGTTCGGCGGCTGTCAAAAACATTCAGTACTTC. It translates to CASSQQGSAAVKNIQYF. The chain recombines TRBV4-1 with TRBJ2-4; D gene unclear. Germline V lookup: CDR1 MGHRA, CDR2 YSYEKL. The CDR3 spans 17 residues. V shed 2 bases and J shed 3 bases, with 17 bases lying between them.

In its sample, this clonotype was seen many times. This chain uses TRBV6-2 or TRBV6-3 with TRBJ1-5, with D perhaps matching TRBD1 (5 bases). CDR3 length: 15 amino acids. V lost 6 bases, J lost 7 bases, and 19 bases lay in between. Per germline, CDR1 MNHEY and CDR2 SVGEGT. CDR3 sequence reads: CASSRPTAVGQPQHF. The CDR3 bases are TGTGCCAGCAGCCGCCCGACAGCAGTTGGGCAGCCCCAGCATTTT.

The sample holds many counts of this clonotype. The V call is TRBV29-1, the J call TRBJ2-5, with 7 positions matching TRBD1. J lost 3 bases, V lost 4 bases, and 5 bases had no gene match. The V gene's germline CDR1 is SQVTM and CDR2 ANQGSEA. The CDR3 is 13 residues long. The chain's CDR3 is CSVGRGLKETQYF. The CDR3 DNA follows: TGCAGCGTTGGCAGGGGGTTGAAAGAGACCCAGTACTTC. The variable domain in full, completed from reference TRBV29-1 and TRBJ2-5, reads SAVISQKPSRDICQRGTSLTIQCQVDSQVTMMFWYRQQPGQSLTLIATANQGSEATYESGFVIDKFPISRPNLTFSTLTVSNMSPEDSSIYLCSVGRGLKETQYFGPGTRLLVL.

The V call is TRBV29-1, the J call TRBJ2-7; no reliable D call. Deletions cut 3 bases from V and 5 bases from J, with 14 bases between. The CDR3 totals 13 residues. Per germline, CDR1 SQVTM and CDR2 ANQGSEA. The CDR3 reads CSVDHSVGHEQYF. The CDR3 bases are TGCAGCGTTGATCACTCCGTCGGTCACGAGCAGTACTTC.

The V gene is TRBV12-3 or TRBV12-4, the J gene TRBJ2-7; 8 positions match TRBD2. The V gene end was trimmed by 6 bases and the J gene end by 2 bases; junction bases not matched to a gene: 9. CDR3 length: 15 amino acids. The CDR3 region has the DNA TGTGCCAGCAGCAGCGGGAGAGGGGACACCTACGAGCAGTACTTC. It specifies CASSSGRGDTYEQYF.

This chain uses TRBV6-5 with TRBJ1-1; a weak D match, TRBD1 (6 bases). Trimming cost V 2 bases and J 4 bases, with 14 bases left between them. From germline, CDR1 is MNHEY and CDR2 SVGAGI. The CDR3 runs to 15 residues. The CDR3 DNA sequence: TGTGCCAGCAGTTACGGGGCAGGGGTAGGCACTGAAGCTTTCTTT. Residues: CASSYGAGVGTEAFF.

This chain links TRBV6-1 with TRBJ1-5; TRBD1 matches 7 bases. This CDR3 is 13 amino acids long. The junction had 2 bases not matched to a gene; V was cut back by 8 bases and J by 1 base. From germline, CDR1 is MNHNS and CDR2 SASEGT. The DNA for the CDR3 is TGTGCCAGCGCAGGGGGAAGCAATCAGCCCCAGCATTTT. This codes for CASAGGSNQPQHF.

This clonotype was counted at least ten times. J is TRBJ1-1 and V is TRBV14; D not resolved. V lost 3 bases to trimming and J lost 0 bases, with 11 bases between them. The V gene's germline CDR1 is SGHDN and CDR2 FVKESK. This CDR3 has 15 residues. CDR3 sequence: CASSQWPLLNTEAFF. CDR3 DNA: TGTGCCAGCAGCCAGTGGCCCCTATTGAACACTGAAGCTTTCTTT.

There are many counts of this clonotype. V and J are TRBV20-1 and TRBJ1-6; 9 bases align to TRBD1. Unmatched junction bases numbered 7, after V lost 3 bases and J lost 7 bases. Germline V gene lookup returns CDR1 DFQATT and CDR2 SNEGSKA (reference sequence). This CDR3 has 15 amino acids. CDR3 amino acids: CSARDRGTQNSPLHF. The CDR3 DNA sequence: TGCAGTGCTAGGGACAGGGGTACACAAAATTCACCCCTCCACTTT.

This clonotype was found many times. This sequence joins TRBV28 and TRBJ2-5, with D hard to call. Germline V CDR1 and CDR2: MDHEN, SYDVKM. With 11 bases removed from V and 6 bases from J, the gap between germline ends came to 19 bases. The CDR3 is made up of 13 amino acids. CDR3 DNA: TGTGCCGTTCCAGGACCCACGGCGAAGACCCAGTACTTC. The encoded protein is CAVPGPTAKTQYF.

At least ten counts were recorded for this clonotype. J is TRBJ2-2 and V is TRBV7-9; possible D gene TRBD2, 5 bases. CDR3 length: 14 amino acids. From germline, CDR1 is SEHNR and CDR2 FQNEAQ (reference sequence). V was trimmed by 5 bases and J by 4 bases, leaving 11 bases between them. The CDR3 protein is CASSPIGLTGELFF. In DNA form, the CDR3 reads TGTGCCAGCAGCCCTATCGGACTCACCGGGGAGCTGTTTTTT. The variable domain in full, with the rest retrieved from reference TRBV7-9 and TRBJ2-2, is DTGVSQNPRHKITKRGQNVTFRCDPISEHNRLYWYRQTLGQGPEFLTYFQNEAQLEKSRLLSDRFSAERPKGSFSTLEIQRTEQGDSAMYLCASSPIGLTGELFFGEGSRLTVL.

The rearrangement joins TRBV19 to TRBJ2-2, with D possibly matching TRBD1 (5 bases). CDR1 is LNHDA and CDR2 is SQIVND in the germline V gene (reference sequence). V was trimmed by 7 bases and J by 2 bases, leaving 11 bases between them. The CDR3 totals 14 residues. In nucleotides, the CDR3 is TGTGCCAGTACCGACAGCCCCAACACCGGGGAGCTGTTTTTT. Protein product: CASTDSPNTGELFF.

Ten or more counts support this clonotype. The chain has TRBV6-1 and TRBJ2-7; 10 bases are a match to TRBD2. Unmatched junction bases numbered 3, after V lost 6 bases and J lost 7 bases. Germline loops: CDR1 MNHNS, CDR2 SASEGT. This CDR3 is 12 amino acids long. CDR3 sequence: CASRASGREQYF. The CDR3 DNA sequence: TGTGCCAGCAGGGCTAGCGGGAGAGAGCAGTACTTC.

The chain links TRBV6-2 or TRBV6-3 to TRBJ2-5, with 8 positions matching TRBD2. The DNA end is a closer match to TRBJ2-4, so the J assignment may be wrong. There are 15 residues in the CDR3. Germline V gene sequence: CDR1 MNHEY, CDR2 SVGEGT. CDR3 loop: CASSVPGLGANIQYF. CDR3 in DNA: TGTGCCAGCAGTGTGCCGGGACTAGGGGCCAACATTCAGTACTTC.

On this clonotype itself: One end of the junction fails to match germline, which may point to a read error. The rearrangement joins TRBV11-2 to TRBJ2-5; no reliable D call. The CDR3 runs 14 residues. CDR1 and CDR2 from the germline V gene are SGHAT and FQNNGV. The CDR3 DNA follows: TGTTCCAGCAGCTTAGATCGGTACCAAGAGACCCAGTACTTC. Translated: CSSSLDRYQETQYF.

This clonotype was detected ten times or more. V and J are TRBV12-3 or TRBV12-4 and TRBJ2-2, with D maybe TRBD1 (6 bases). The CDR3 extends over 18 amino acids. V gave up 6 bases and J gave up 1 base, with 21 bases separating them. The CDR3 bases are TGTGCCAGCAGGAGGGACATGCTGGGGACAAGGAACACCGGGGAGCTGTTTTTT. Residues: CASRRDMLGTRNTGELFF.

This clonotype occurred many times. The chain recombines TRBV7-9 with TRBJ1-1, with unresolved D. Trimming pared 5 bases from V and 5 bases from J, leaving 9 bases between. This CDR3 region has 12 residues. Germline values: CDR1 SEHNR, CDR2 FQNEAQ (reference sequence). CDR3 DNA: TGTGCCAGCAGCCCAGGAATTACTGAAGCTTTCTTT. It specifies CASSPGITEAFF.